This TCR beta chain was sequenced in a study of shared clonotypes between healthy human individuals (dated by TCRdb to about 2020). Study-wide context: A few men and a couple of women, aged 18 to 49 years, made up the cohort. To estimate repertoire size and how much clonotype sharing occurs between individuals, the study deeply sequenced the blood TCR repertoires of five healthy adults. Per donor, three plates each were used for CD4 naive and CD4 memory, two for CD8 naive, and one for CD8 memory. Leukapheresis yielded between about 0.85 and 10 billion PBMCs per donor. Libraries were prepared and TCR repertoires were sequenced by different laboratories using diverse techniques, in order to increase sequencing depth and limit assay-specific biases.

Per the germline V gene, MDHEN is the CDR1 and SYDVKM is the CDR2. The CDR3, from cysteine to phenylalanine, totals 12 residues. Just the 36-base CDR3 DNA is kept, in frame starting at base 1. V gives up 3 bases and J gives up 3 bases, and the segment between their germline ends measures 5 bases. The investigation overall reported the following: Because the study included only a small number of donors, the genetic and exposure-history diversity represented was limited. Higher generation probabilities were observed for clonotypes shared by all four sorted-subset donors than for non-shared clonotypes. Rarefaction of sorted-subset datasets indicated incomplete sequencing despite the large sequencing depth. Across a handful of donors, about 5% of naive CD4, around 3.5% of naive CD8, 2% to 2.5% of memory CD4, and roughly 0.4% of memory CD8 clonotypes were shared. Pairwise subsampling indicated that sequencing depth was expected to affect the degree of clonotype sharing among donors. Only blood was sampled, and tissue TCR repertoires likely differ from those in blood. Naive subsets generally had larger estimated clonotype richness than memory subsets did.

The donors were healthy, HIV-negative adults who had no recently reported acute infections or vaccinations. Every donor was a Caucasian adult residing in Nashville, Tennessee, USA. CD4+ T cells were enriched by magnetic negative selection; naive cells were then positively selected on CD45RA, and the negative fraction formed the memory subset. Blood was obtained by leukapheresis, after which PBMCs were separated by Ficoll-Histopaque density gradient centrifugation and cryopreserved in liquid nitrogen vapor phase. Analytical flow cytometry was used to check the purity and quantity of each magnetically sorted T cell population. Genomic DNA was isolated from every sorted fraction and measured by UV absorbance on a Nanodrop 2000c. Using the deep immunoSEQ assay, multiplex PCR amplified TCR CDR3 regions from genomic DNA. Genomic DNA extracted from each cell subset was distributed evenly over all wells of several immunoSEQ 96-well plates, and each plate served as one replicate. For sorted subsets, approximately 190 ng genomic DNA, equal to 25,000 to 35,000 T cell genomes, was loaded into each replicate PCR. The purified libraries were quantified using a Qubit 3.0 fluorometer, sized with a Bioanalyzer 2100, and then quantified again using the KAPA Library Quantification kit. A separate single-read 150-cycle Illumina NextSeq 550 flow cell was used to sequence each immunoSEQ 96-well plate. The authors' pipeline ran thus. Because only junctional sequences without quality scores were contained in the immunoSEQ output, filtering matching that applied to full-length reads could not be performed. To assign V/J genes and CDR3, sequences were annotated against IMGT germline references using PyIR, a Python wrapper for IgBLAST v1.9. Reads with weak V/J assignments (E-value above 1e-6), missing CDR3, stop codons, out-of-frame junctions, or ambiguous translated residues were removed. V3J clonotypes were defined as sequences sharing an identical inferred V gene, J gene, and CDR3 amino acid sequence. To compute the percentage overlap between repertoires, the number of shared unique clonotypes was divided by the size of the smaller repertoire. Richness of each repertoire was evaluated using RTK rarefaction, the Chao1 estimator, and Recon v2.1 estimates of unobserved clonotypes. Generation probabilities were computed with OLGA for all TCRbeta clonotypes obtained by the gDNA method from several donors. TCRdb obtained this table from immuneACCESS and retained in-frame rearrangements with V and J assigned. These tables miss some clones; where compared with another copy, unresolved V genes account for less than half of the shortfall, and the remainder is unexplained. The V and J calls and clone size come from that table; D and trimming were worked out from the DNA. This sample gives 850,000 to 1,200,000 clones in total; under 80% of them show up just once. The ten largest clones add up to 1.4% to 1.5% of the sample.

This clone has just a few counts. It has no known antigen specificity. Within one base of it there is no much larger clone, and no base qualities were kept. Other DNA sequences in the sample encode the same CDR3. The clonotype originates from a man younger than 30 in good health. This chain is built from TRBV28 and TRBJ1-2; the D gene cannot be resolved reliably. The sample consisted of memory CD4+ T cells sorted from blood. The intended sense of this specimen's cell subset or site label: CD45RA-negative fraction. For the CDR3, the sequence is CASSFRDYGYTF. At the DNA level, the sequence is TGTGCCAGCAGTTTTAGGGACTATGGCTACACCTTC.